A single sample is the source of the 16 T cell receptor beta chains below, sequenced in a study of OX40 agonist ivuxolimab in advanced cancers. The library was made by the immunoSEQ multiplex PCR assay. TCRdb mirrors the immuneACCESS table, restricted to in-frame sequences. Some clones are absent from its copies; in checked studies, under half trace to an unresolved V gene, and the reason for the others is unknown. This sample has tens of thousands of clones in its table, and 86% of those were observed once. Of the sample, 0.85% to 1.4% falls within the top ten clones. Sequences were derived from CD4+ or CD8+ T cells sorted from blood, sampled in a trial of the OX40 agonist ivuxolimab. Receptors were obtained from an adult with an advanced solid tumor such as melanoma, head and neck, liver or kidney cancer.

The chain couples TRBV7-3 to TRBJ2-3, with TRBD2 matching 9 bases. The germline V gene has CDR1 SGHTA and CDR2 FQGTGA. The CDR3 runs 15 residues. V lost 3 bases, J lost 9 bases, and 10 bases stayed unmatched. CDR3 region: CASSLGLAGRMTQYF. In nucleotides, the CDR3 is TGTGCCAGCAGCTTGGGGCTAGCGGGGAGAATGACGCAGTATTTT.

The DNA of the CDR3 is TGTGCCAGCAGTGTTAATTCCAGGGTGGGCGAAAAACTGTTTTTT. This sequence encodes CASSVNSRVGEKLFF. This chain joins TRBV2 and TRBJ1-4, with D perhaps TRBD1 (5 bases). Trimming left V 4 bases short and J 8 bases short, with 17 bases between. Germline loops: CDR1 SNHLY, CDR2 FYNNEI. CDR3 length: 15 amino acids. The complete variable domain, with remaining parts taken from reference TRBV2 and TRBJ1-4, reads EPEVTQTPSHQVTQMGQEVILRCVPISNHLYFYWYRQILGQKVEFLVSFYNNEISEKSEIFDDQFSVERPDGSNFTLKIRSTKLEDSAMYFCASSVNSRVGEKLFFGSGTQLSVL.

The chain couples TRBV18 to TRBJ2-7, with D unresolved. CDR1 is KGHSH and CDR2 is LQKENI in the germline V gene. This CDR3 contains 15 residues. Between the trimmed V and J ends, which lost 2 bases and 5 bases, there was a span of 16 bases. CDR3 coding DNA: TGTGCCAGCTCACCAGCTAGGACCCAGAGGAACGAGCAGTACTTC. This encodes CASSPARTQRNEQYF.

The chain uses TRBV2 and TRBJ1-5; perhaps TRBD1 as D (5 bases). V was cut by 5 bases and J by 4 bases, with 15 bases left in between. The CDR3 is made up of 15 amino acids. Germline CDR1 reads SNHLY; CDR2 reads FYNNEI. The CDR3 sequence is CASSPPGGRNQPQHF. The CDR3 nucleotides are TGTGCCAGCAGTCCCCCCGGGGGACGAAATCAGCCCCAGCATTTT.

The chain has TRBV28 and TRBJ2-7, with TRBD2 identical over 10 bases. V shed 3 bases and J 3 bases; nucleotides not matched to a gene: 5. The CDR3 is 15 residues long. Germline CDR1 reads MDHEN; CDR2 reads SYDVKM. CDR3 DNA: TGTGCCAGCAGTTTTTCTAGCGGGAGCGGCTACGAGCAGTACTTC. Protein product: CASSFSSGSGYEQYF.

The chain has TRBV29-1 and TRBJ2-7; D is perhaps TRBD1 (5 bases). The CDR3 covers 14 residues. Germline lookup yields CDR1 SQVTM and CDR2 ANQGSEA. Deletions cut 0 bases from V and 1 base from J, with 10 bases between. CDR3 sequence reads: CSVEDEAGSYEQYF. The DNA for the CDR3 is TGCAGCGTTGAAGATGAGGCAGGGTCCTACGAGCAGTACTTC.

This clone was found once. DNA for the CDR3: TGTGCCAGCTCACCGGCGTGGTCTGGGGAGCAGTACTTC. This codes for CASSPAWSGEQYF. The chain has TRBV18 and TRBJ2-7; unclear D gene. V dropped 3 bases and J dropped 7 bases, with 13 bases sitting between them. The CDR3 sequence is 13 residues long. Per the germline V gene, CDR1 is KGHSH and CDR2 is LQKENI.

This sequence joins TRBV5-5 and TRBJ2-7; 10 nucleotides match TRBD2. This CDR3 comprises 15 residues. V shed 2 bases and J 3 bases; nucleotides not matched to a gene: 5. Germline assignment: CDR1 SGHKS and CDR2 YYEKEE (reference sequence). The CDR3 is CASSLRTSGNYEQYF. CDR3 DNA sequence: TGTGCCAGCAGCTTACGTACTAGCGGGAACTACGAGCAGTACTTC.

The genes are TRBV11-3 and TRBJ2-3; D gene uncertain. This CDR3 comprises 12 residues. V shed 5 bases and J shed 6 bases, with 9 bases lying between them. The germline gives CDR1 SGHNT, CDR2 YENEEA. The CDR3 DNA follows: TGTGCCAGCAGCCGAACAAGGGATACGCAGTATTTT. Protein product: CASSRTRDTQYF.

The rearrangement joins TRBV7-9 to TRBJ1-3, with D uncertain. Trimming stripped 1 base from V and 3 bases from J, with 13 bases between. The length of the CDR3 is 16 residues. CDR1 and CDR2 from the germline V gene are SEHNR and FQNEAQ (reference sequence). The CDR3 bases are TGTGCCAGCAGCTTAGTATGGGGTATCATTGGAAACACCATATATTTT. Its translation is CASSLVWGIIGNTIYF.

The chain has TRBV19 and TRBJ2-7; D possibly uses TRBD1 or TRBD2 (5 bases each). Germline assignment: CDR1 LNHDA and CDR2 SQIVND (reference sequence). CDR3 size: 13 residues. V was cut by 3 bases and J by 0 bases, with 6 bases left in between. DNA for the CDR3: TGTGCCAGTAGTATGGGGGTCTCCTACGAGCAGTACTTC. Translated, it gives CASSMGVSYEQYF.

Here the CDR3 reads CASSLGLAGSYEQYF. The CDR3 DNA is TGTGCCAGCAGCTTAGGGCTAGCGGGCTCCTACGAGCAGTACTTC. The V and J genes are TRBV7-2 and TRBJ2-7, with TRBD2 matching over 8 bases. Trimming cost V 1 base and J 0 bases; bases outside gene matches: 2. The CDR3 length is 15 residues. Germline V gives CDR1 SGHTA, CDR2 FQGNSA.

The chain couples TRBV6-5 to TRBJ1-5; D unresolved. The germline gives CDR1 MNHEY, CDR2 SVGAGI. Trimming removed 5 bases at V and 2 bases at J, with 7 bases between. The CDR3 consists of 13 residues. CDR3 loop: CASSRSGNQPQHF. The CDR3 region has the DNA TGTGCCAGCAGTAGGTCGGGCAATCAGCCCCAGCATTTT.

The genes are TRBV28 and TRBJ2-3; 13 positions match TRBD2. J gave up 3 bases and V 6 bases, and 9 bases lay outside the gene matches. The CDR3 loop spans 17 amino acids. Germline CDR1 is MDHEN and CDR2 is SYDVKM. The CDR3 sequence: CASRSPGLAGLTDTQYF. The CDR3 DNA is TGTGCCAGCAGGTCCCCGGGACTAGCGGGATTGACAGATACGCAGTATTTT. Together with reference TRBV28 and TRBJ2-3, the CDR3 gives the full variable domain: DVKVTQSSRYLVKRTGEKVFLECVQDMDHENMFWYRQDPGLGLRLIYFSYDVKMKEKGDIPEGYSVSREKKERFSLILESASTNQTSMYLCASRSPGLAGLTDTQYFGPGTRLTVL.

The V gene is TRBV10-3, the J gene TRBJ2-1, with D possibly matching TRBD1 (6 bases). With 3 bases removed from V and 7 bases from J, the gap between germline ends came to 13 bases. Germline V gene lookup returns CDR1 ENHRY and CDR2 SYGVKD. This CDR3 comprises 14 residues. The chain's CDR3 is CAISDRGGGNEQFF. In nucleotides, the CDR3 is TGTGCCATCAGTGACAGGGGCGGAGGAAATGAGCAGTTCTTC.

This clone was detected only once. The chain is built from TRBV28 and TRBJ1-1; D possibly corresponds to TRBD1 (6 bases). CDR1 MDHEN and CDR2 SYDVKM come from the germline V gene. Trimming removed 7 bases at V and 5 bases at J, with 17 bases between. The CDR3 is made up of 14 amino acids. CDR3: CASIQGYGGTEAFF. The CDR3, as DNA: TGTGCCAGCATACAGGGCTATGGGGGGACTGAAGCTTTCTTT.